The TCR beta chain described here comes from a study of cytomegalovirus exposure and HLA in healthy donors. A note on this clone: Its target is unknown.

Among the roughly 120 subjects of the validation cohort, separate from the approximately 660-subject first cohort, were the donors. The data were produced by immunoSEQ multiplex PCR, yet TCRdb's version contains in-frame clones alone and is incomplete. The table lists under 75,000 clones, about 97% of them singletons, with around 1.5% in the top ten. Trimming removed 6 bases at V and 4 bases at J, with 16 bases between. The CDR3 extends over 14 amino acids. Germline CDR1 SGHVS, CDR2 FQNEAQ. Study conclusions and caveats: The authors listed about 170 TCR beta chains as cytomegalovirus-associated. With high specificity and sensitivity, the classifier reportedly diagnosed cytomegalovirus status. Researchers reported that three CMV-associated chains were confirmed in vitro as CMV antigen-specific.

The TCR originated in a woman under 30 in good health and CMV-seropositive. The V call is TRBV7-8, the J call TRBJ2-7; D may be TRBD1 (5 bases). The sample was PBMCs. In DNA form, the CDR3 reads TGTGCCAGCAGTGACTCGACAGTCCGGTACGAGCAGTACTTC. Protein product: CASSDSTVRYEQYF.